This T cell receptor (beta chain) was recorded in a study of cytomegalovirus exposure and HLA in healthy donors. PCR was performed using 60 Vbeta and 13 Jbeta primers. TCRdb's copy holds only in-frame clones and misses some; the assay was immunoSEQ multiplex PCR. The sample includes approximately 190,000 clones, 85% to 90% of them seen just once. As regards this clone: The antigen is not known.

Findings and limits, study-wide: Using the classifier, cytomegalovirus status was reportedly diagnosed with high specificity and sensitivity.

V shed 3 bases and J shed 0 bases, with 15 bases lying between them. The germline gives CDR1 KGHSH, CDR2 LQKENI. CDR3 size: 16 residues. The specimen sequenced was PBMCs. This sequence was found in a man under 40 in good health and CMV-seronegative. V and J are TRBV18 and TRBJ2-7; D might be TRBD1 (6 bases). The CDR3 DNA is TGTGCCAGCTCACCCAGTTCCCACAGGGTCTCCTACGAGCAGTACTTC. Its protein product is CASSPSSHRVSYEQYF.